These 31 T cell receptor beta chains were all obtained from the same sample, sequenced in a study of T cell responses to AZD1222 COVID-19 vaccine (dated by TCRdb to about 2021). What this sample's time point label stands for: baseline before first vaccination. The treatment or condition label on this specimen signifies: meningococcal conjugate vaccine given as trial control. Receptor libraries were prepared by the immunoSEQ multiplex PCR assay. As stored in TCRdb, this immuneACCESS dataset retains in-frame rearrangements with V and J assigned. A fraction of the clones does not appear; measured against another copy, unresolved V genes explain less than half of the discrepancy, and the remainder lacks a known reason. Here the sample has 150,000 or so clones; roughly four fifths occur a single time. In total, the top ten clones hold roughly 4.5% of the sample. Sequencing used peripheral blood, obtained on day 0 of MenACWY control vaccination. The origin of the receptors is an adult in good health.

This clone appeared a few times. CDR3 coding DNA: TGCGCCAGCAGCTTGGATGCTAGCGGGGGTACAGATACGCAGTATTTT. Translating gives CASSLDASGGTDTQYF. This chain connects TRBV5-1 to TRBJ2-3, with TRBD2 matching 10 bases. The CDR3 sequence is 16 residues long. J was trimmed by 3 bases and V by 0 bases; bases with no gene match: 4. Germline V lookup: CDR1 SGHRS, CDR2 YFSETQ. The variable domain in full, completed from reference TRBV5-1 and TRBJ2-3, reads KAGVTQTPRYLIKTRGQQVTLSCSPISGHRSVSWYQQTPGQGLQFLFEYFSETQRNKGNFPGRFSGRQFSNSRSEMNVSTLELGDSALYLCASSLDASGGTDTQYFGPGTRLTVL.

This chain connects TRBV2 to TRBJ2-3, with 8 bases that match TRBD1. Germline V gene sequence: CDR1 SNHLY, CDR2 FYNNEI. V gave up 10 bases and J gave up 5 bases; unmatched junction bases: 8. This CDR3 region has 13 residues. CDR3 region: CATRDRILDTQYF. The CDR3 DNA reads TGTGCCACTCGGGACAGGATCCTAGATACGCAGTATTTT. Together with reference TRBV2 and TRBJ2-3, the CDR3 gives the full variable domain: EPEVTQTPSHQVTQMGQEVILRCVPISNHLYFYWYRQILGQKVEFLVSFYNNEISEKSEIFDDQFSVERPDGSNFTLKIRSTKLEDSAMYFCATRDRILDTQYFGPGTRLTVL.

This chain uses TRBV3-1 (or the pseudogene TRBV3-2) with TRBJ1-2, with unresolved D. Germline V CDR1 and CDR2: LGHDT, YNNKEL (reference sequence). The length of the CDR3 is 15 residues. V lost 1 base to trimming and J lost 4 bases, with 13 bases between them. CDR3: CASSQGRVTGYGYTF. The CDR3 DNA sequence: TGTGCCAGCAGCCAAGGGCGAGTGACGGGCTATGGCTACACCTTC.

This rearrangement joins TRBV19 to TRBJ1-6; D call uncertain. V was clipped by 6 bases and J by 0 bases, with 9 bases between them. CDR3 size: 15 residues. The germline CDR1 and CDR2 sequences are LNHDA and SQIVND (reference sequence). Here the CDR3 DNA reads TGTGCCAGTAGAAGGGAAAGCTCCTATAATTCACCCCTCCACTTT. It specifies CASRRESSYNSPLHF.

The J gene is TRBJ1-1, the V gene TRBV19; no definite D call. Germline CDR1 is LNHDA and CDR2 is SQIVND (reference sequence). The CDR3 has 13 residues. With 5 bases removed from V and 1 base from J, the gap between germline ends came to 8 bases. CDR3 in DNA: TGTGCCAGTAGTGGGCAGACGAACACTGAAGCTTTCTTT. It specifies CASSGQTNTEAFF.

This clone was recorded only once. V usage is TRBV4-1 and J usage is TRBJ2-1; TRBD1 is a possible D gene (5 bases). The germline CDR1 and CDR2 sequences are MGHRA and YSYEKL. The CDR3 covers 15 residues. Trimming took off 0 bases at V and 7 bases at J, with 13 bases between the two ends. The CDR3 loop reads CASSQESARVNEQFF. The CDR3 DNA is TGCGCCAGCAGCCAAGAATCGGCCAGGGTGAATGAGCAGTTCTTC.

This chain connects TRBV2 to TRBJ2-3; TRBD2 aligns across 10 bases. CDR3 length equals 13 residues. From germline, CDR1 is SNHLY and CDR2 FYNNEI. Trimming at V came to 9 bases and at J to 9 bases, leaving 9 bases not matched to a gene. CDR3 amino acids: CARGLAGERTQYF. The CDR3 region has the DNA TGTGCCAGGGGCCTAGCGGGGGAGCGAACGCAGTATTTT.

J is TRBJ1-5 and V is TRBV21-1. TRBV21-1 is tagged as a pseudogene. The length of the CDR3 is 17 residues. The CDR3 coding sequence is TGTGCCAGCAGCGAACAGGGGAGGGGTTATAGCAATCAGCCCCAGCATTTT. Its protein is CASSEQGRGYSNQPQHF.

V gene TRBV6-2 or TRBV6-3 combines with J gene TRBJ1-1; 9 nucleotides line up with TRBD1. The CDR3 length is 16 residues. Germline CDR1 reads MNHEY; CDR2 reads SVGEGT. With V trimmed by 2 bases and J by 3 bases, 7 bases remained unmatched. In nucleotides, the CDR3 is TGTGCCAGCAGTTACGGGACAGGGACTGCGGACACTGAAGCTTTCTTT. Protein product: CASSYGTGTADTEAFF.

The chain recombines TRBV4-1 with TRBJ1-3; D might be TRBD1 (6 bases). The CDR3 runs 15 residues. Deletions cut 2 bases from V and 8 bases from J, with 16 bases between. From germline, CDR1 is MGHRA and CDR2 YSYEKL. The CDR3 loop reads CASSQRQEREDTIYF. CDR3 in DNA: TGCGCCAGCAGCCAAAGACAGGAGAGGGAGGACACCATATATTTT.

This chain's CDR3 is CASRDRPRYEQYV. As DNA, the CDR3 is TGTGCCAGCAGAGACAGGCCGCGCTACGAGCAGTACGTC. The V gene is TRBV6-5, the J gene TRBJ2-7; the D gene is possibly TRBD1 (6 bases). In germline, CDR1 is MNHEY, CDR2 SVGAGI. The CDR3 is 13 residues long. Trimming took 6 bases from V and 3 from J, leaving 12 bases between them.

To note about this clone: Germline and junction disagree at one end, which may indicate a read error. In DNA form, the CDR3 reads TGTGCCAGCAGCGAGACAGGGCTCCATGAAAAACTGGTTTTT. This codes for CASSETGLHEKLVF. The J gene is TRBJ1-4, the V gene TRBV7-9; 7 positions match TRBD1. This CDR3 comprises 14 residues. CDR1 and CDR2 from the germline V gene are SEHNR and FQNEAQ (reference sequence).

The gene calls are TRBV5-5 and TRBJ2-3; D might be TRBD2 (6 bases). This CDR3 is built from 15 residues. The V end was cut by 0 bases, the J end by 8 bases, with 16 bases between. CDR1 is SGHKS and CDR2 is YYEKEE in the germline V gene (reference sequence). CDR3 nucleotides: TGTGCCAGCAGCTTGGCCGCAGCGGAGGGTACTACGCAGTATTTT. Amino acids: CASSLAAAEGTTQYF.

The CDR3, as DNA: TGTGCCAGCAGCGTTCTAGCGGGGAGCGGGGAGCTGTTTTTT. Protein product: CASSVLAGSGELFF. The chain is built from TRBV9 and TRBJ2-2, with 9 bases matching TRBD2. The CDR3 has 14 amino acids. J was trimmed by 7 bases and V by 2 bases; bases with no gene match: 3. CDR1 and CDR2 from the germline V gene are SGDLS and YYNGEE.

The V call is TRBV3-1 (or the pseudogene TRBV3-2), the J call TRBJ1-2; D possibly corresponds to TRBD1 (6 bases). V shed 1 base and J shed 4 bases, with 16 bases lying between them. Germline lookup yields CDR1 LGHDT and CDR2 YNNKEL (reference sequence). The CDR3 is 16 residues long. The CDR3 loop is CASSQVSGGAAYGYTF. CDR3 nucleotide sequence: TGTGCCAGCAGCCAAGTATCGGGGGGCGCTGCCTATGGCTACACCTTC.

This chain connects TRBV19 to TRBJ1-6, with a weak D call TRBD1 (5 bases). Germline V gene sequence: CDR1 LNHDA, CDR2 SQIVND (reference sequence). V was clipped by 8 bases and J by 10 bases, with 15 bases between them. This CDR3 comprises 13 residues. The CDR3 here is CASGGLVGSPLHF. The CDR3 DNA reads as TGTGCCAGTGGGGGACTTGTAGGGTCACCCCTCCACTTT.

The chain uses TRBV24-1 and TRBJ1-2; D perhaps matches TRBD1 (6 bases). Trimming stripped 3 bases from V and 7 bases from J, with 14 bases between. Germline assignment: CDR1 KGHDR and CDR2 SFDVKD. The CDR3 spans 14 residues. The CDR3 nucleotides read TGTGCCACCAGTGATCCTAGGGGGGTCCGTGGCTACACCTTC. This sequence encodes CATSDPRGVRGYTF.

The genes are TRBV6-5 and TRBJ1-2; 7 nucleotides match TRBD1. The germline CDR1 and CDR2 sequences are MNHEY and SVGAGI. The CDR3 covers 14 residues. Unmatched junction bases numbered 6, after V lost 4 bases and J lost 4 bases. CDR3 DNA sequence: TGTGCCAGCAGTTCCATCAGGGGGGGCTATGGCTACACCTTC. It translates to CASSSIRGGYGYTF.

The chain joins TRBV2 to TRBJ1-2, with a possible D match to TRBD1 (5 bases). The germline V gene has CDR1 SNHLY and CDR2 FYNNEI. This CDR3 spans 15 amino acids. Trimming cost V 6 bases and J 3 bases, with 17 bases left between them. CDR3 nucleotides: TGTGCCAGCAGCGCCTTGTCAGGAGGGGACTATGGCTACACCTTC. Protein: CASSALSGGDYGYTF.

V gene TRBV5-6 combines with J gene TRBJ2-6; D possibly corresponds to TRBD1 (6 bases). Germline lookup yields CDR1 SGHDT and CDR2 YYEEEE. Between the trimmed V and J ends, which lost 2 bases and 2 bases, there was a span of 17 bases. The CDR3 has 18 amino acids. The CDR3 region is CASSLLGAARAGANVLTF. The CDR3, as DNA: TGTGCCAGCAGCTTATTGGGGGCAGCGCGGGCTGGGGCCAACGTCCTGACTTTC.

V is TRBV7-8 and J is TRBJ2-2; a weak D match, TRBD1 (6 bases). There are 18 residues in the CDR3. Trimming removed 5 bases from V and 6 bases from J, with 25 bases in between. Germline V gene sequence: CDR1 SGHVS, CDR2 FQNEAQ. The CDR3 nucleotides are TGTGCCAGCAGCAAGTATAAACCTTTGGACAGTTTCGCCGGGGAGCTGTTTTTT. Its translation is CASSKYKPLDSFAGELFF.

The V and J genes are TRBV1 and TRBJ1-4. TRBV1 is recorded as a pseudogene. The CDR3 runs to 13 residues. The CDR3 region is CTSSTATNEKLFF. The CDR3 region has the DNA TGCACCAGCAGCACAGCGACTAATGAAAAACTGTTTTTT.

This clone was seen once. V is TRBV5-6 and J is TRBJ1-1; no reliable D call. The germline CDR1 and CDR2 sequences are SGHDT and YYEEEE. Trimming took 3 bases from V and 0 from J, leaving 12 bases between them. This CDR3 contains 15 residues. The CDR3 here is CASSYEGGVNTEAFF. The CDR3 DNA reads TGTGCCAGCAGCTACGAGGGCGGAGTGAACACTGAAGCTTTCTTT.

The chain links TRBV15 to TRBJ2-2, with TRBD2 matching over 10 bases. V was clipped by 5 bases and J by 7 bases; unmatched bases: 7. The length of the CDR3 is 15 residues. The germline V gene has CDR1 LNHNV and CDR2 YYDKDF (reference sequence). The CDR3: CATSRSGGPGGELFF. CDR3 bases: TGTGCCACCAGCCGTAGCGGGGGGCCGGGCGGGGAGCTGTTTTTT.

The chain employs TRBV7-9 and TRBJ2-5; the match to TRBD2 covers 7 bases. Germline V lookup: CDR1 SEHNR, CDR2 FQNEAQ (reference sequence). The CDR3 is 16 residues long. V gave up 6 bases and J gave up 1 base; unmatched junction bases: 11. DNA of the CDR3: TGTGCCAGCAGGGGGCTAGCGGCGACCTTCCAAGAGACCCAGTACTTC. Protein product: CASRGLAATFQETQYF.

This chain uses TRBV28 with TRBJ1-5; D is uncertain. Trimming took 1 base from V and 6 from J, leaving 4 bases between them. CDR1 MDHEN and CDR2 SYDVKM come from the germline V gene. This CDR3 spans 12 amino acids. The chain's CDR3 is CASSLLGQPQHF. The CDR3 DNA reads TGTGCCAGCAGTTTATTGGGTCAGCCCCAGCATTTT.

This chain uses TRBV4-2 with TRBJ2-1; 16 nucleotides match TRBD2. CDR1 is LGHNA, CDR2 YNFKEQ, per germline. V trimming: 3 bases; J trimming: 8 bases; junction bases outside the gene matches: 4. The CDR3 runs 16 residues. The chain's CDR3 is CASSHGTSGGVYEQFF. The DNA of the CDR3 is TGTGCCAGCAGCCACGGGACTAGCGGGGGGGTGTATGAGCAGTTCTTC.

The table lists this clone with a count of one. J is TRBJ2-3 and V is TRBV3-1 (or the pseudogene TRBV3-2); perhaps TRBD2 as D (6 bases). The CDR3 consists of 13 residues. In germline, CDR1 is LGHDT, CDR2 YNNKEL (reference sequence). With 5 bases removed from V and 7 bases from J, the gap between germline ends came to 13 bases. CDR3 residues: CASSSTSLNTQYF. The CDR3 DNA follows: TGTGCCAGCAGCTCGACTAGTCTGAATACGCAGTATTTT.

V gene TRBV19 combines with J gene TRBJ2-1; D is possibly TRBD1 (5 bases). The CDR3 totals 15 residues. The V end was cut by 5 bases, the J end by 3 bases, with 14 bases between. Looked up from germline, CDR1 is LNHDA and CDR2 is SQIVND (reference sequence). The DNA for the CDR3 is TGTGCCAGTAGTCCCGTTTTAGGGGACTACAATGAGCAGTTCTTC. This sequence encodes CASSPVLGDYNEQFF.

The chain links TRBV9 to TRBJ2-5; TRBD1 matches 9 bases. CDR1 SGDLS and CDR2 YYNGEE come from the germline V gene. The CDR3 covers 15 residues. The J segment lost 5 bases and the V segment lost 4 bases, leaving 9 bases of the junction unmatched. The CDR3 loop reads CASSLRDRVFETQYF. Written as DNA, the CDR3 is TGTGCCAGCAGCCTCCGGGACAGGGTCTTCGAGACCCAGTACTTC.

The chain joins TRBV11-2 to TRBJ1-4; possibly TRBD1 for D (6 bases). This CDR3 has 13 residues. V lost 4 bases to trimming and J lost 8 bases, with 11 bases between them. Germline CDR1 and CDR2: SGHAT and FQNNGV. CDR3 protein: CASSSDSLEKLFF. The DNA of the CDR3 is TGTGCCAGCAGCTCGGACAGTTTGGAAAAACTGTTTTTT.